This T cell receptor beta chain was retrieved from a study of T-cell memory formation after mild COVID-19. The authors produced TCR alpha and TCR beta cDNA libraries with sample barcodes and UMIs by 5'RACE using constant-segment primers. TCRdb fed the 5' RACE reads into MiXCR, producing one record per CDR3 protein. The table lists under 300,000 distinct CDR3 sequences, about 17% of them singletons. Study observations and caveats: Balance between CD4 and CD8 was seen in clones contracting day 15 to 85, and a CD4+ lean was seen in later expanders. Shrinking CD4+ clones resided mostly in CM and EM, and CD8+ ones in EMRA. The finding that pre-infection memory included some responding clones suggested that cross-reactive memory joined.

This clonotype showed up many times. What it binds is unknown. V gave up 3 bases and J gave up 4 bases, with 9 bases separating them. Per germline, CDR1 LGHDT and CDR2 YNNKEL (reference sequence). CDR3 length: 13 amino acids. V usage is TRBV3-1 and J usage is TRBJ1-1; no clear D gene. This clonotype was obtained from a man younger than 35 who had mild COVID-19 (a few samples of this study predate the infection). Cell type and time point are not known. Specimen: PBMCs or a T cell subset sorted from them (not recorded which). CDR3 in DNA: TGTGCCAGCAGCCAGGGCGAGGGCACTGAAGCTTTCTTT. It is translated as CASSQGEGTEAFF. Full variable domain (outside the CDR3, taken from reference TRBV3-1 and TRBJ1-1): DTAVSQTPKYLVTQMGNDKSIKCEQNLGHDTMYWYKQDSKKFLKIMFSYNNKELIINETVPNRFSPKSPDKAHLNLHINSLELGDSAVYFCASSQGEGTEAFFGQGTRLTVV.